A single sample is the source of the 8 T cell receptor beta chains below, sequenced in a study of spatial heterogeneity in lung cancer (dated by TCRdb to the late 2010s). Overall study outcomes, separate from this receptor: The number of expanded intratumoral alpha and beta TCRs correlated with the tumor nonsynonymous mutation count.

Taken with the paper, the label for time point translates to: sample taken at primary tumor resection. Libraries were made using 5' RACE. The data were produced on a NextSeq 500. TCRdb reran the public reads through fastp at Q25 and MiXCR, keeping productive beta chains. Here each entry gathers all rows of one CDR3 protein and keeps the most common genes and DNA. Across this sample there are about 17,000 distinct CDR3 sequences, with 6.2% seen only once. The ten largest clones capture 6.5% to 7% of the sample. Their antigens remain unidentified. The sample was lung tumor tissue, taken at surgery. These receptors came from a male donor with early-stage non-small cell lung cancer.

This clonotype was observed at least ten times. This beta chain slipped into a library made for alpha chains as a stray read, so its size is not meaningful. The rearrangement joins TRBV5-1 to TRBJ2-5; D unresolved. The germline CDR1 and CDR2 sequences are SGHRS and YFSETQ. Deletions cut 4 bases from V and 1 base from J, with 8 bases between. The CDR3 loop spans 13 amino acids. CDR3 coding DNA: TGCGCCAGCAGCCCCGCCTCCCAAGAGACCCAGTACTTC. Translated: CASSPASQETQYF.

This clonotype is labeled medium-sized. A library prepared for alpha chains yielded this beta chain as an off-target read; its size is of little meaning. The CDR3 DNA sequence: TGTGCCAGCAGTCCGGGACAGGGGCCTGGGGCCAACGTCCTGACTTTC. Protein sequence: CASSPGQGPGANVLTF. The chain employs TRBV12-3 or TRBV12-4 and TRBJ2-6; 10 nucleotides agree with TRBD1. The CDR3 sequence is 16 residues long. The junction had 3 bases not matched to a gene; V was cut back by 5 bases and J by 2 bases.

There are a few counts of this clonotype. Little can be read into the size of this beta chain, an off-target read in a library designed for alpha chains. The V gene is TRBV12-3 or TRBV12-4, the J gene TRBJ2-7; 10 nucleotides align to TRBD1. CDR3 length: 16 residues. The J segment lost 3 bases and the V segment lost 5 bases, leaving 10 bases of the junction unmatched. The CDR3 is CASSLRTGGMVYEQYF. The DNA of the CDR3 is TGTGCCAGCAGTCTCCGGACAGGGGGAATGGTCTACGAGCAGTACTTC.

Ten or more counts support this clonotype. Being off target in a library aimed at alpha chains, this beta chain has a size of little meaning. This chain uses TRBV2 with TRBJ2-1; TRBD1 aligns across 10 bases. This CDR3 contains 17 residues. Germline assignment: CDR1 SNHLY and CDR2 FYNNEI. The V gene end was trimmed by 0 bases and the J gene end by 5 bases; junction bases not matched to a gene: 7. The DNA of the CDR3 is TGTGCCAGCAGTGAAGCGTTCCGGGACAGGGGTGACAATGAGCAGTTCTTC. Protein: CASSEAFRDRGDNEQFF. Full variable domain (rest looked up from reference TRBV2 and TRBJ2-1): EPEVTQTPSHQVTQMGQEVILRCVPISNHLYFYWYRQILGQKVEFLVSFYNNEISEKSEIFDDQFSVERPDGSNFTLKIRSTKLEDSAMYFCASSEAFRDRGDNEQFFGPGTRLTVL.

At least ten counts were recorded for this clonotype. This beta chain was picked up by a library intended for alpha chains and is off target, so its count carries little meaning. The chain employs TRBV20-1 and TRBJ2-2; 7 nucleotides line up with TRBD1. V trimming: 0 bases; J trimming: 5 bases; junction bases outside the gene matches: 6. The CDR3 is made up of 15 amino acids. Germline V gives CDR1 DFQATT, CDR2 SNEGSKA (reference sequence). The CDR3 protein is CSAREGGAYTGELFF. The DNA of the CDR3 is TGCAGTGCTAGAGAAGGGGGCGCCTATACCGGGGAGCTGTTTTTT.

In its sample, this clonotype ranks as medium-sized. This beta chain represents an off-target read in a library built for alpha chains; its size is of limited meaning. The chain links TRBV12-3 or TRBV12-4 to TRBJ1-1; D unresolved. CDR3 length equals 13 residues. Trimming pared 3 bases from V and 1 base from J, leaving 6 bases between. The CDR3 loop reads CASSFNGNTEAFF. The CDR3 DNA reads as TGTGCCAGCAGTTTCAACGGGAACACTGAAGCTTTCTTT.

In its sample, this clonotype was seen a few times. Since the library was made to target alpha chains, this beta chain is a stray read and its abundance is not meaningful. V is TRBV24-1 and J is TRBJ2-5; no firm D call. Looked up from germline, CDR1 is KGHDR and CDR2 is SFDVKD. The CDR3 sequence is 11 residues long. V was cut by 0 bases and J by 13 bases, with 8 bases left in between. CDR3 residues: CATSDLGVWYF. The CDR3 nucleotides read TGTGCCACCAGTGATTTGGGCGTCTGGTACTTC.

This clonotype was counted many times. A library prepared for alpha chains yielded this beta chain as an off-target read; its size is of little meaning. This rearrangement joins TRBV5-1 to TRBJ2-7; TRBD1 aligns across 9 bases. The junction had 3 bases not matched to a gene; V was cut back by 2 bases and J by 3 bases. This CDR3 has 14 residues. Germline-derived CDR1 and CDR2 are SGHRS and YFSETQ. The DNA for the CDR3 is TGCGCCAGCAGCTTCGGGACAGGGTTCTACGAGCAGTACTTC. As protein: CASSFGTGFYEQYF.